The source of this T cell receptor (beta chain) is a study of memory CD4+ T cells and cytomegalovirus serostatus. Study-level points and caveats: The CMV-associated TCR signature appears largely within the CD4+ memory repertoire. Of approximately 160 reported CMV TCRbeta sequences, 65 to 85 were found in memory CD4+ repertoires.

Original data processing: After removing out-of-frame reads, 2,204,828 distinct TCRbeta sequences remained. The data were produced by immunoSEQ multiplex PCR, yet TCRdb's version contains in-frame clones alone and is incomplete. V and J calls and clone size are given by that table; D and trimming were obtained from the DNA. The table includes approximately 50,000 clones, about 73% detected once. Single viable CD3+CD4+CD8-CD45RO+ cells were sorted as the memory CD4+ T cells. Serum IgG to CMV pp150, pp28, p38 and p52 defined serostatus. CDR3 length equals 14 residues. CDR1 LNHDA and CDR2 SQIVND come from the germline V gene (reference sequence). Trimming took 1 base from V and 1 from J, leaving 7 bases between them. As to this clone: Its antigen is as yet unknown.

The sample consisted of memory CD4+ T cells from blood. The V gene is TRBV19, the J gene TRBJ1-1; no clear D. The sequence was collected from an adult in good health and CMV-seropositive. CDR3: CASSIVAGNTEAFF. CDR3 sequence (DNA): TGTGCCAGTAGTATAGTGGCGGGGAACACTGAAGCTTTCTTT. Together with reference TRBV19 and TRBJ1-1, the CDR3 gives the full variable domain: DGGITQSPKYLFRKEGQNVTLSCEQNLNHDAMYWYRQDPGQGLRLIYYSQIVNDFQKGDIAEGYSVSREKKESFPLTVTSAQKNPTAFYLCASSIVAGNTEAFFGQGTRLTVV.